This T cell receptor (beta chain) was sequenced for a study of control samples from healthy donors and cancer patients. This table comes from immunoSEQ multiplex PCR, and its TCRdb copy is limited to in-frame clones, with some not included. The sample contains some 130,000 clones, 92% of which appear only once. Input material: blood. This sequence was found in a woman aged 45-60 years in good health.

The CDR3 reads CSARDPQETQYF. Here the CDR3 DNA reads TGCAGCGCGCGGGATCCCCAAGAGACCCAGTACTTC. V usage is TRBV29-1 and J usage is TRBJ2-5; possibly TRBD2 for D (6 bases). V gave up 7 bases and J gave up 1 base, with 10 bases separating them. CDR3 length: 12 amino acids. Germline V gene sequence: CDR1 SQVTM, CDR2 ANQGSEA.